This T cell receptor (beta chain) is drawn from a study of vaccination effects on CD4 cells after COVID-19. General study points: At late timepoints after vaccination, vaccine- and infection-induced clones shrank markedly.

On this clone itself: Its antigen is as yet unknown.

Antigen-specific CD4+ T cells expanded by the ViraFEST assay with viral peptide pools were then sequenced. When roughly eleven days of culture had elapsed, CD4+ T cells were isolated. The person was diagnosed with PCR-confirmed SARS-CoV-2 infection between March and December 2020. Replacing half the medium with IL-2 medium was done on days 3 and 7. The data were produced by immunoSEQ multiplex PCR, yet TCRdb's version contains in-frame clones alone and is incomplete. The sample has about 27,000 clones, 77% seen once; the top ten hold approximately 21%. Germline lookup yields CDR1 SGHTA and CDR2 FQGNSA. The CDR3 consists of 15 residues. Trimming stripped 4 bases from V and 9 bases from J, with 19 bases between.

This material consisted of CD4+ T cells from PBMCs cultured with HCoV-NL63 spike peptides, taken before COVID-19 vaccination. The chain is built from TRBV7-2 and TRBJ2-1; tentative D call: TRBD2 (7 bases). The receptor was derived from a human donor who had a prior SARS-CoV-2 infection. CDR3 protein: CASSSWGGPGPEQFF. In DNA, the CDR3 is TGTGCCAGCAGCTCCTGGGGGGGGCCAGGACCTGAGCAGTTCTTC.